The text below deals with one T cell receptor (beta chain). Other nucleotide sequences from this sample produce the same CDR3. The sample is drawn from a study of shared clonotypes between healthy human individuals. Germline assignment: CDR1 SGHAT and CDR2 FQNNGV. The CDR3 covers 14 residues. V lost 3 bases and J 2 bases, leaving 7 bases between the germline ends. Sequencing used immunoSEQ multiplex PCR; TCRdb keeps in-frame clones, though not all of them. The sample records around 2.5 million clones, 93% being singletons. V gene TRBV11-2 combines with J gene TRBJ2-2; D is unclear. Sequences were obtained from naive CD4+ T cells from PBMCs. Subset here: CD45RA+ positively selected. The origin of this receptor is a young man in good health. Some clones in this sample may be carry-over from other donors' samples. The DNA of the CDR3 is TGTGCCAGCAGCTTCGGTCGCAACACCGGGGAGCTGTTTTTT. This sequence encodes CASSFGRNTGELFF.